The 30 T cell receptor beta chains in this list originate from one sample, sequenced in a study of blood T cell repertoires in COVID-19. Assay used: immunoSEQ multiplex PCR; TCRdb lists only in-frame clones, some missing. The table records 300,000 to 350,000 clones, 87% of them present only once. The specimen sequenced was peripheral blood. These receptors were taken from a man aged 18 to 29 with active or convalescent COVID-19.

This chain links TRBV6-5 with TRBJ2-1; D call uncertain. Deletions cut 7 bases from V and 5 bases from J, with 12 bases between. This CDR3 is built from 13 residues. Germline V gene lookup returns CDR1 MNHEY and CDR2 SVGAGI. CDR3 sequence (DNA): TGTGCCAGCATTAACGTAGCCAACAATGAGCAGTTCTTC. Amino acids: CASINVANNEQFF.

This clone has a handful of counts. The chain uses TRBV6-6 and TRBJ1-2; 10 bases line up with TRBD1. V shed 6 bases, J shed 8 bases, and the junction held 15 bases outside the gene matches. The V gene's germline CDR1 is MNHNY and CDR2 SVGAGI (reference sequence). The CDR3 runs 16 residues. CDR3 protein: CASRAYRDRGRDGYTF. The CDR3 nucleotides read TGTGCCAGCAGGGCGTACCGGGACAGGGGAAGGGACGGCTACACCTTC.

This sequence joins TRBV6-5 and TRBJ2-1, with a possible D match to TRBD1 (6 bases). The V gene lost 6 bases and the J gene lost 10 bases, with 10 bases spanning the gap. CDR1 MNHEY and CDR2 SVGAGI come from the germline V gene. CDR3 length: 11 amino acids. This chain's CDR3 is CASSDRWEQFF. The CDR3 bases are TGTGCCAGCAGCGACAGGTGGGAGCAGTTCTTC.

This chain joins TRBV4-1 and TRBJ2-7, with 14 bases that match TRBD2. The CDR3 contains 18 residues. Germline-derived CDR1 and CDR2 are MGHRA and YSYEKL. V lost 3 bases and J lost 4; bases outside the gene matches: 11. The CDR3 here is CASSQGTSGGSLFYEQYF. CDR3 nucleotides: TGCGCCAGCAGCCAGGGGACTAGCGGGGGCTCTCTTTTTTACGAGCAGTACTTC.

This sequence joins TRBV29-1 and TRBJ2-4, with D unclear. Trimming pared 7 bases from V and 7 bases from J, leaving 8 bases between. This CDR3 contains 10 residues. CDR1 and CDR2 from the germline V gene are SQVTM and ANQGSEA. CDR3 residues: CSAFYNIQYF. For the CDR3, the DNA is TGCAGCGCATTCTATAACATTCAGTACTTC.

J is TRBJ1-2 and V is TRBV28, with 8 bases fitting TRBD1. J gave up 5 bases and V 2 bases, and 4 bases lay outside the gene matches. Germline CDR1 is MDHEN and CDR2 is SYDVKM. CDR3 length equals 14 residues. CDR3 sequence reads: CASSLSTGGYGYTF. The CDR3 DNA is TGTGCCAGCAGTTTAAGTACAGGGGGATATGGCTACACCTTC.

The chain joins TRBV2 to TRBJ1-2; 7 bases map to TRBD1. J lost 4 bases, V lost 3 bases, and 8 bases had no gene match. This CDR3 region has 15 residues. The germline CDR1 and CDR2 sequences are SNHLY and FYNNEI. This CDR3 reads CASSDLAGQVYGYTF. DNA of the CDR3: TGTGCCAGCAGTGACCTTGCTGGACAGGTCTATGGCTACACCTTC.

This chain joins TRBV5-4 and TRBJ1-6; TRBD1 matches 9 bases. The V segment lost 1 base and the J segment 9 bases; nucleotides outside the gene matches: 2. CDR1 and CDR2 (germline): SGHNT, YYREEE (reference sequence). CDR3 length: 14 amino acids. The CDR3 bases are TGTGCCAGCAGCTTGAACAGGGGGCGTTCACCCCTCCACTTT. Its translation is CASSLNRGRSPLHF.

This chain links TRBV3-1 (or the pseudogene TRBV3-2) with TRBJ2-2, with 8 positions matching TRBD1. Germline V gene lookup returns CDR1 LGHDT and CDR2 YNNKEL (reference sequence). V lost 3 bases to trimming and J lost 7 bases; unmatched junction nucleotides: 4. The CDR3 has 14 residues. CDR3 region: CASSHRGLIGELFF. The CDR3 DNA follows: TGTGCCAGCAGCCACAGGGGGCTTATCGGGGAGCTGTTTTTT.

The chain recombines TRBV9 with TRBJ2-1; TRBD1 aligns across 9 bases. Germline assignment: CDR1 SGDLS and CDR2 YYNGEE. This CDR3 is 16 amino acids long. V shed 4 bases and J 7 bases; nucleotides not matched to a gene: 12. The CDR3: CASSPGISTGGNEQFF. The CDR3 DNA reads as TGTGCCAGCAGCCCGGGTATTTCGACAGGGGGGAATGAGCAGTTCTTC.

The chain joins TRBV3-1 (or the pseudogene TRBV3-2) to TRBJ2-5; 8 bases fit TRBD2. This CDR3 has 14 amino acids. The germline CDR1 and CDR2 sequences are LGHDT and YNNKEL (reference sequence). J lost 8 bases, V lost 2 bases, and 7 bases had no gene match. The CDR3 DNA is TGTGCCAGCAGCCAAATTGGCGCGGGAGGAACCCAGTACTTC. Its protein is CASSQIGAGGTQYF.

The chain has TRBV5-5 and TRBJ2-7; the D gene is possibly TRBD1 (5 bases). This CDR3 comprises 13 residues. Trimming removed 2 bases from V and 0 bases from J, with 6 bases in between. Germline V gene sequence: CDR1 SGHKS, CDR2 YYEKEE (reference sequence). The CDR3 spells CASSFRDSYEQYF. In DNA, the CDR3 is TGTGCCAGCAGCTTCAGGGACTCCTACGAGCAGTACTTC.

The CDR3 DNA reads TGTGCCAGCAGTTACTCAGCGGGGAGAGGGTCCTACGAGCAGTACTTC. Its protein product is CASSYSAGRGSYEQYF. This chain uses TRBV6-5 with TRBJ2-7, with 7 bases that match TRBD2. V gave up 0 bases and J gave up 1 base; unmatched junction bases: 6. The germline V gene has CDR1 MNHEY and CDR2 SVGAGI. The CDR3 is made up of 16 amino acids.

The chain has TRBV6-1 and TRBJ1-4, with D tentatively TRBD1 (5 bases). V was trimmed by 4 bases and J by 0 bases, leaving 21 bases between them. CDR1 MNHNS and CDR2 SASEGT come from the germline V gene. The CDR3 length is 19 residues. The CDR3 sequence: CASSVGEGGLIATNEKLFF. As DNA, the CDR3 is TGTGCCAGCAGTGTAGGGGAGGGAGGTCTTATTGCAACTAATGAAAAACTGTTTTTT.

The chain joins TRBV6-6 to TRBJ1-1; 11 bases are shared with TRBD1. This CDR3 is 16 amino acids long. CDR1 and CDR2 (germline): MNHNY, SVGAGI (reference sequence). The J segment lost 1 base and the V segment lost 6 bases, leaving 7 bases of the junction unmatched. The CDR3 DNA is TGTGCCAGCAGCACAGGGACAGGGGGTGGGAACACTGAAGCTTTCTTT. As protein: CASSTGTGGGNTEAFF.

The chain is built from TRBV5-1 and TRBJ2-2; TRBD2 is a possible D gene (5 bases). Trimming removed 7 bases at V and 0 bases at J, with 22 bases between. From germline, CDR1 is SGHRS and CDR2 YFSETQ. The CDR3 covers 18 residues. DNA for the CDR3: TGCGCCAGCCACCTCCGGCGAGGGAATTATTCGAACACCGGGGAGCTGTTTTTT. This encodes CASHLRRGNYSNTGELFF.

The rearrangement uses TRBV24-1 and TRBJ2-1; a possible D gene is TRBD2 (6 bases). V gave up 9 bases and J gave up 6 bases, with 14 bases separating them. This CDR3 is 13 amino acids long. Germline V gene sequence: CDR1 KGHDR, CDR2 SFDVKD. DNA for the CDR3: TGTGCCACCGGTGCTAGCGCGGGCAATGAGCAGTTCTTC. Translation: CATGASAGNEQFF.

The V gene is TRBV9, the J gene TRBJ2-7, with D maybe TRBD1 (5 bases). The germline V gene encodes CDR1 SGDLS and CDR2 YYNGEE. CDR3 length equals 16 residues. V lost 0 bases to trimming and J lost 6 bases, with 19 bases between them. The CDR3 sequence: CASSVGLGAPPPEQYF. In nucleotides, the CDR3 is TGTGCCAGCAGCGTAGGTCTTGGGGCCCCGCCGCCCGAGCAGTACTTC.

This chain joins TRBV4-1 and TRBJ1-1; 8 nucleotides line up with TRBD1. Germline loops: CDR1 MGHRA, CDR2 YSYEKL. This CDR3 is built from 14 residues. V shed 3 bases, J shed 4 bases, and the junction held 4 bases outside the gene matches. The CDR3 region is CASSQNRGTTEAFF. DNA for the CDR3: TGCGCCAGCAGCCAGAACAGGGGGACCACTGAAGCTTTCTTT.

This chain connects TRBV5-4 to TRBJ1-1; TRBD1 matches 7 bases. CDR1 SGHNT and CDR2 YYREEE come from the germline V gene (reference sequence). The J segment lost 1 base and the V segment lost 0 bases, leaving 6 bases of the junction unmatched. The CDR3 has 16 residues. CDR3 region: CASSLGTGLGNTEAFF. The CDR3 region has the DNA TGTGCCAGCAGCTTGGGGACAGGCCTAGGGAACACTGAAGCTTTCTTT.

The chain recombines TRBV2 with TRBJ2-7; D possibly corresponds to TRBD2 (6 bases). Trimming cost V 4 bases and J 2 bases, with 15 bases left between them. The CDR3 contains 15 residues. Per the germline V gene, CDR1 is SNHLY and CDR2 is FYNNEI. Here the CDR3 DNA reads TGTGCCAGCAGTGGTTCCGGGACTCAGACCTACGAGCAGTACTTC. Translation gives CASSGSGTQTYEQYF. Full variable domain (outside the CDR3, taken from reference TRBV2 and TRBJ2-7): EPEVTQTPSHQVTQMGQEVILRCVPISNHLYFYWYRQILGQKVEFLVSFYNNEISEKSEIFDDQFSVERPDGSNFTLKIRSTKLEDSAMYFCASSGSGTQTYEQYFGPGTRLTVT.

CDR3 loop: CASSRQGRRDEQFF. In DNA, the CDR3 is TGTGCCAGCAGCAGACAGGGGAGGAGGGATGAGCAGTTCTTC. The chain recombines TRBV21-1 with TRBJ2-1; no check of the table's D call, TRBD1, against the DNA was made. TRBV21-1 is classified as a pseudogene. This CDR3 contains 14 residues.

The chain employs TRBV3-1 (or the pseudogene TRBV3-2) and TRBJ2-3; D perhaps matches TRBD2 (6 bases). The CDR3 covers 15 residues. The V end lost 0 bases, the J end lost 4 bases, and 11 bases lay between the germline ends. Germline CDR1 is LGHDT and CDR2 is YNNKEL (reference sequence). The CDR3 spells CASSQDVWRADTQYF. Here the CDR3 DNA reads TGTGCCAGCAGCCAAGATGTCTGGAGGGCAGATACGCAGTATTTT.

The chain employs TRBV6-5 and TRBJ1-1; D is undetermined. The ends were cut back, 6 bases at V and 6 bases at J, with 14 bases in the middle. CDR3 length equals 13 residues. Germline V lookup: CDR1 MNHEY, CDR2 SVGAGI. For the CDR3, the DNA is TGTGCCAGCAGCCCATACCAGATTCCTGAAGCTTTCTTT. It is translated as CASSPYQIPEAFF.

The J gene is TRBJ2-2, the V gene TRBV5-6, with 10 bases that match TRBD1. The CDR3 length is 16 residues. CDR1 is SGHDT and CDR2 is YYEEEE in the germline V gene. Trimming at V came to 4 bases and at J to 3 bases, leaving 6 bases not matched to a gene. The CDR3 nucleotides are TGTGCCAGCAGCCTGGACAGGGGGGCGGACACCGGGGAGCTGTTTTTT. Translating gives CASSLDRGADTGELFF.

The chain has TRBV6-5 and TRBJ2-3; possibly TRBD2 for D (6 bases). The germline V gene encodes CDR1 MNHEY and CDR2 SVGAGI. This CDR3 is built from 15 residues. With 10 bases removed from V and 3 bases from J, the gap between germline ends came to 20 bases. CDR3 DNA sequence: TGTGCCACTTTCCCCTTCGCGGGAAGGACAGATACGCAGTATTTT. It translates to CATFPFAGRTDTQYF.

The V call is TRBV7-8, the J call TRBJ1-4; D remains ambiguous. Trimming removed 5 bases at V and 0 bases at J, with 4 bases between. The CDR3 sequence is 13 residues long. CDR1 is SGHVS and CDR2 is FQNEAQ in the germline V gene. The CDR3 region is CASSPSTNEKLFF. CDR3 sequence (DNA): TGTGCCAGCAGCCCCTCAACTAATGAAAAACTGTTTTTT.

For the CDR3, the DNA is TGTGCCAGCAGCTTAGTCAGGAATGAGCAGTTCTTC. Its protein product is CASSLVRNEQFF. This chain links TRBV13 with TRBJ2-1; the D is unclear. The CDR3 has 12 residues. V was trimmed by 1 base and J by 7 bases, leaving 5 bases between them. The germline CDR1 and CDR2 sequences are PRHDT and FYEKMQ (reference sequence).

V gene TRBV21-1 combines with J gene TRBJ2-7; the DNA was not compared with TRBD1, the D call given in the table. TRBV21-1 is reported as a pseudogene. The CDR3 totals 15 residues. CDR3 bases: TGTGCCAGCAGCACCAAAGAGACAGGTGGTGTCGAGCAGTACTTC. Its translation is CASSTKETGGVEQYF.

The CDR3 spells CASSKIRDRGFQFF. The CDR3 DNA sequence: TGTGCCAGCAGCAAGATCCGGGACAGGGGGTTCCAGTTCTTC. This chain links TRBV6-6 with TRBJ2-1, with TRBD1 matching over 11 bases. CDR3 length: 14 residues. CDR1 is MNHNY and CDR2 is SVGAGI in the germline V gene (reference sequence). The junction had 11 bases not matched to a gene; V was cut back by 6 bases and J by 13 bases.